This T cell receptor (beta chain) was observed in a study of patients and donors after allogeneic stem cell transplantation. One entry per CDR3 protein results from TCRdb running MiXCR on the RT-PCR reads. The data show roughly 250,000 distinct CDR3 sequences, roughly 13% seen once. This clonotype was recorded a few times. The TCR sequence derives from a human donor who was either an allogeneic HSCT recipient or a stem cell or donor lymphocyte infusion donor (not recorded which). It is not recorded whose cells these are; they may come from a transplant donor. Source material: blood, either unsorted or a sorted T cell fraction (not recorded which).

The CDR3 region has the DNA TGTGCCAGCAGTCCTAGACTGACAGATACGCAGTATTTT. This codes for CASSPRLTDTQYF. The V call is TRBV12-3 or TRBV12-4, the J call TRBJ2-3; D uncertain. This CDR3 spans 13 amino acids. Deletions cut 5 bases from V and 3 bases from J, with 9 bases between.